The source of this T cell receptor beta chain is a study of T cell responses to AZD1222 COVID-19 vaccine listed by TCRdb under 2021. Background on the whole study: A total of under 250 trial participants underwent TCR sequencing, of whom 200 to 220 had received two doses of AZD1222 and about 25 had received two doses of the MenACWY control vaccine. Trial participants were enrolled into age subgroups of 18-55, 56-69 and 70-plus years, which contained roughly 140, 27 and 60 TCR-sequenced participants, respectively.

This clone was seen only once. There is no known antigen for this receptor. No much larger clonotype is one base removed from it; base qualities were not supplied. The CDR3 regions of human TCRbeta chains were analyzed by immunosequencing. Concerning the study's data processing: Repertoire TCRs were checked for matches against a reference library of SARS-CoV-2-specific TCRs that had been generated using the MIRA antigen-specificity platform. Breadth meant the fraction of unique TCRs that were SARS-CoV-2-associated, whereas depth meant the fraction of total T cells that were SARS-CoV-2-associated. Using the MIRA data, every spike-specific TCR was mapped to the spike region that the TCR reacted to and assigned to either a CD4 or a CD8 class. Log10-transformed breadth and depth values were compared by one-way ANOVA with Sidak's multiple comparisons tests. TCRdb re-hosts the immuneACCESS table, in-frame sequences only. Its copies lack some clones; in the studies checked, an unresolved V gene accounts for under half of them, and the cause for the rest is not known. V, J and clone size were drawn from that table, and D and trimming were deduced from the DNA. The sample includes about 83,000 clones, with 85% to 90% observed a single time. The ten largest clones take up roughly 5% of the sample.

The full study reports these points: Conclusions about previously exposed vaccinees were limited because only six or seven AZD1222 recipients were SARS-CoV-2 seropositive at baseline. After two AZD1222 doses, spike-specific TCR breadth and depth were significantly higher than at day 0 and than in MenACWY recipients. Epitopes outside the regions mutated in the B.1.351 and B.1.1.7 variants were reportedly recognized by nearly half of the unique spike-specific TCRs. Most participants were white British and females outnumbered males, and the authors suggested that clonal diversity may have been underestimated. The 56-69-year group was small, and its depth increase did not reach significance, likely because of low power. CD4 TCRs associated with the vaccine covered the entire spike protein, and the dominant responses were in regions 160-218 and 743-854. Because no samples from the day 14 peak response were available, repertoires could be characterized only after the peak T cell response.

For this chain, trimming is 0 bases at the V end and 3 bases at the J end, and the number of junction bases without a gene match is 2. The CDR3 contains 13 residues, cysteine and phenylalanine counted. This entry keeps only the CDR3 DNA: 39 bases, framed from base 1. In the germline V gene (reference sequence), CDR1 corresponds to GTSNPN and CDR2 to SVGIG. Interpreted using the paper, the time point label stands for: baseline before first vaccination. The treatment or condition label of this sample denotes: meningococcal conjugate vaccine given as trial control. The vaccinee samples were drawn from two UK trials, COV001 and COV002, one of which was a single-blind randomized controlled phase 2/3 trial testing AZD1222 (ChAdOx1 nCoV-19) in healthy adults. For TCRbeta chain sequencing, PBMC samples from trial participants were taken at day 0 and at day 28 after the second dose.

The sample was peripheral blood, taken on day 0 of MenACWY control vaccination. The chain uses TRBV30 and TRBJ2-7; a stretch of 7 junction bases matches TRBD2. The receptor was isolated from an adult in good health. The DNA sequence is as follows: TGTGCCTGGAGTGTTGGGGGGGGCTACGAGCAGTACTTC. It codes for CAWSVGGGYEQYF.